Shown below are 9 T cell receptor beta chains from a single sample sequenced in a study of cytomegalovirus exposure and HLA in healthy donors. The study ran its PCR with 60 Vbeta and 13 Jbeta primers. Profiling relied on immunoSEQ multiplex PCR, and the TCRdb table lists in-frame clones only, not all of them. Among about 120,000 clones listed, roughly four fifths were seen once. Sequencing was carried out using PBMCs. The source of these receptors is a man aged 35 to 55 in good health and CMV-seronegative.

This chain uses TRBV19 with TRBJ1-5, with 11 bases lining up with TRBD1. Germline CDR1 and CDR2: LNHDA and SQIVND (reference sequence). Trimming cost V 5 bases and J 2 bases; bases outside gene matches: 8. The length of the CDR3 is 17 residues. CDR3 DNA: TGTGCCAGTAGTCTGAGGACAGGGGGCATGGGCAATCAGCCCCAGCATTTT. This gives the protein CASSLRTGGMGNQPQHF.

The genes are TRBV2 and TRBJ1-1; 9 nucleotides match TRBD1. The germline V gene has CDR1 SNHLY and CDR2 FYNNEI. This CDR3 region has 13 residues. After removal of 11 bases from V and 0 bases from J, the junction contained 4 bases not matched to a gene. The CDR3: CAGNRGLNTEAFF. CDR3 in DNA: TGTGCCGGAAACAGGGGGCTGAACACTGAAGCTTTCTTT.

V usage is TRBV27 and J usage is TRBJ2-5, with 7 bases lining up with TRBD1. This CDR3 comprises 14 residues. Germline CDR1 reads MNHEY; CDR2 reads SMNVEV (reference sequence). V lost 2 bases to trimming and J lost 2 bases; unmatched junction nucleotides: 2. CDR3 protein: CASSLQTGQETQYF. In DNA, the CDR3 is TGTGCCAGCAGTTTACAGACAGGGCAAGAGACCCAGTACTTC.

The chain couples TRBV10-1 to TRBJ2-3, with TRBD2 matching over 10 bases. V trimming: 4 bases; J trimming: 5 bases; junction bases outside the gene matches: 9. CDR3 size: 16 residues. Germline-derived CDR1 and CDR2 are WNHNN and SYGVQD (reference sequence). CDR3 sequence (DNA): TGCGCCAGCAGTGTAGGTAGCGGGGGGCCGGAAGATACGCAGTATTTT. This codes for CASSVGSGGPEDTQYF.

The V call is TRBV5-1, the J call TRBJ2-3; 10 nucleotides agree with TRBD2. This CDR3 has 15 residues. Germline CDR1 and CDR2: SGHRS and YFSETQ. J lost 2 bases, V lost 4 bases, and 4 bases had no gene match. CDR3 nucleotides: TGCGCCAGCAGCCTAGCGGGAGTAGTCACAGATACGCAGTATTTT. Its translation is CASSLAGVVTDTQYF.

The CDR3 bases are TGTGCCAGCAGATCAGCGGGAGGTAACACCGGGGAGCTGTTTTTT. Translation gives CASRSAGGNTGELFF. This sequence joins TRBV28 and TRBJ2-2, with TRBD2 matching 9 bases. This CDR3 spans 15 amino acids. With V trimmed by 6 bases and J by 2 bases, 4 bases remained unmatched. CDR1 and CDR2 (germline): MDHEN, SYDVKM.

The rearrangement joins TRBV19 to TRBJ1-1; D is unclear. The V and J ends lost 6 bases and 2 bases respectively, with 19 bases between them. This CDR3 has 16 residues. Per germline, CDR1 LNHDA and CDR2 SQIVND (reference sequence). As DNA, the CDR3 is TGTGCCAGTAGCGCCCGCTTTGGGAGACCAAACACTGAAGCTTTCTTT. This codes for CASSARFGRPNTEAFF.

V and J are TRBV5-4 and TRBJ2-7; D possibly corresponds to TRBD2 (6 bases). The CDR3 extends over 15 amino acids. Germline V gene lookup returns CDR1 SGHNT and CDR2 YYREEE (reference sequence). The V end was cut by 1 base, the J end by 2 bases, with 13 bases between. In DNA form, the CDR3 reads TGTGCCAGCAGCTTGTGGCCTCCGGGGGCCTACGAGCAGTACTTC. Amino acid sequence: CASSLWPPGAYEQYF.

The chain is built from TRBV29-1 and TRBJ1-1; D is unresolved. Germline-derived CDR1 and CDR2 are SQVTM and ANQGSEA. Trimming cost V 5 bases and J 5 bases, with 9 bases left between them. The CDR3 runs 11 residues. In nucleotides, the CDR3 is TGCAGCGTTAGAGTAGCAACTGAAGCTTTCTTT. Protein sequence: CSVRVATEAFF.